This record concerns one T cell receptor beta chain sequence. The sample comes from a study of blood T cell repertoires in COVID-19. Across the whole study: Sites across the United States, Italy and Spain contributed samples from acute and convalescent COVID-19.

Authors' data handling: Estimation of nucleated cell counts was performed using reference gene primer amplification. Assay used: immunoSEQ multiplex PCR; TCRdb lists only in-frame clones, some missing. V, J and clone size are those of that table, while D and trimming were read from the DNA. The table records over 200,000 clones, around 83% of them present only once. CDR1 and CDR2 from the germline V gene are ENHRY and SYGVKD. Trimming cost V 0 bases and J 8 bases, with 16 bases left between them. The CDR3 consists of 15 residues. Sequencing used peripheral blood. The chain is built from TRBV10-3 and TRBJ1-1, with D possibly being TRBD1 (6 bases). The receptor was derived from a man in his forties or fifties who had recovered from COVID-19. The DNA of the CDR3 is TGTGCCATCAGTGAGTCCCAGGGGAAAGTGGCGGAAGCTTTCTTT. This encodes CAISESQGKVAEAFF.